The 30 T cell receptor beta chains below come from one sample, sequenced in a study of blood T cells in healthy people across ages. Primers used in a second PCR of about 7 to 12 cycles were a sample-barcoded 5' primer and a J-beta primer mix. Using its own MiXCR run on the 5' RACE reads, TCRdb lists one record per CDR3 protein. The sample contains approximately 800,000 distinct CDR3 sequences, roughly three fifths of which appear only once. Sequenced input: blood. Receptors were obtained from a man between 40 and 49 years old in good health.

The chain employs TRBV6-2 or TRBV6-3 and TRBJ2-7, with D unclear. The CDR3 is 16 residues long. The germline V gene encodes CDR1 MNHEY and CDR2 SVGEGT. Trimming stripped 0 bases from V and 10 bases from J, with 22 bases between. In nucleotides, the CDR3 is TGTGCCAGCAGTTACTCGAGATACAGTTTAGAGATGGCCCAGTACTTC. Protein: CASSYSRYSLEMAQYF.

The J gene is TRBJ1-2, the V gene TRBV9; 9 positions agree with TRBD1. J lost 8 bases, V lost 3 bases, and 5 bases had no gene match. Germline values: CDR1 SGDLS, CDR2 YYNGEE. The CDR3 has 13 residues. The CDR3, as DNA: TGTGCCAGCAGCGCCTCGGACAGGGGAGGCTACACCTTC. Its protein product is CASSASDRGGYTF.

V gene TRBV28 combines with J gene TRBJ2-3, with D unclear. This CDR3 spans 16 amino acids. Per the germline V gene, CDR1 is MDHEN and CDR2 is SYDVKM. Trimming cost V 3 bases and J 1 base, with 14 bases left between them. DNA for the CDR3: TGTGCCAGCAGTTTCCACCCGGGCGGAGGCACAGATACGCAGTATTTT. It encodes CASSFHPGGGTDTQYF.

This clonotype has just a few counts. The chain carries TRBV29-1 and TRBJ2-6; D possibly matches TRBD1 or TRBD2 (6 bases each). CDR3 length: 16 residues. V lost 7 bases to trimming and J lost 0 bases, with 16 bases between them. CDR1 SQVTM and CDR2 ANQGSEA come from the germline V gene. The CDR3 bases are TGCAGCGCTACGCGGGACACCGACTCTGGGGCCAACGTCCTGACTTTC. This translates into CSATRDTDSGANVLTF.

The sample holds one count of this clonotype. The rearrangement joins TRBV7-9 to TRBJ1-1, with a tentative D call TRBD1 (5 bases). Germline V gene lookup returns CDR1 SEHNR and CDR2 FQNEAQ (reference sequence). Trimming removed 5 bases from V and 1 base from J, with 23 bases in between. The CDR3 spans 18 residues. The CDR3 sequence: CASSRRGTRRPPNTEAFF. The DNA of the CDR3 is TGTGCCAGCAGCCGGCGAGGGACCAGAAGGCCCCCGAACACTGAAGCTTTCTTT.

This clonotype was found a few times. The chain links TRBV6-4 to TRBJ1-2; TRBD1 is a possible D gene (5 bases). Trimming stripped 10 bases from V and 4 bases from J, with 28 bases between. Germline loops: CDR1 MRHNA, CDR2 SNTAGT. The CDR3 is 17 amino acids. The CDR3 region is CATDPRKITQGVYGYTF. CDR3 sequence (DNA): TGTGCCACCGATCCGAGGAAGATAACTCAAGGGGTCTATGGCTACACCTTC.

As to this clonotype: This sequence may be a read error, since a much larger clone differs from it by one base. The chain employs TRBV5-5 and TRBJ2-1; D is uncertain. Per germline, CDR1 SGHKS and CDR2 YYEKEE (reference sequence). CDR3 length: 15 residues. CDR3 protein: CASSLAARSYNKQFF. CDR3 sequence (DNA): TGTGCCAGCAGCTTGGCCGCGCGCTCCTACAATAAGCAGTTCTTC.

The chain couples TRBV11-3 to TRBJ1-4, with no clear D. V lost 5 bases, J lost 5 bases, and 12 bases lay in between. This CDR3 region has 14 residues. The germline gives CDR1 SGHNT, CDR2 YENEEA. The CDR3 region has the DNA TGTGCCAGCAGCCACCGGAACAGAAATGAAAAACTGTTTTTT. Residues: CASSHRNRNEKLFF.

This chain joins TRBV27 and TRBJ2-6, with 7 bases lining up with TRBD1. Germline V gene sequence: CDR1 MNHEY, CDR2 SMNVEV (reference sequence). Unmatched junction bases numbered 4, after V lost 8 bases and J lost 0 bases. The CDR3 covers 15 residues. CDR3 protein: CASGGQSSGANVLTF. The CDR3 nucleotides read TGTGCCAGCGGGGGACAGAGCTCTGGGGCCAACGTCCTGACTTTC.

This clonotype was detected only a few times. The rearrangement uses TRBV20-1 and TRBJ2-1; the match to TRBD1 covers 9 bases. The germline V gene has CDR1 DFQATT and CDR2 SNEGSKA (reference sequence). V lost 3 bases to trimming and J lost 6 bases; unmatched junction nucleotides: 6. The CDR3 extends over 14 amino acids. CDR3 loop: CSASRTGETNEQFF. The CDR3 bases are TGCAGTGCTAGCCGGACAGGGGAAACCAATGAGCAGTTCTTC.

The CDR3 reads CASSLSGQGQRNEQFF. The CDR3 nucleotides are TGTGCCAGCAGCTTATCGGGACAGGGGCAGAGGAATGAGCAGTTCTTC. The V and J genes are TRBV7-9 and TRBJ2-1, with 10 bases fitting TRBD1. The CDR3 spans 16 residues. The V and J ends lost 2 bases and 7 bases, in that order; junction bases with no gene match: 8. Germline V gene lookup returns CDR1 SEHNR and CDR2 FQNEAQ (reference sequence).

The chain couples TRBV7-3 to TRBJ2-1, with D tentatively TRBD2 (6 bases). This CDR3 is 13 amino acids long. The V end lost 5 bases, the J end lost 12 bases, and 17 bases lay between the germline ends. Germline CDR1 reads SGHTA; CDR2 reads FQGTGA. The CDR3 spells CASSPAGGYGQFF. For the CDR3, the DNA is TGTGCCAGCAGCCCAGCCGGGGGTTACGGGCAGTTCTTC.

The chain links TRBV9 to TRBJ2-1; D gene uncertain. Germline loops: CDR1 SGDLS, CDR2 YYNGEE. CDR3 length: 12 residues. V gave up 0 bases and J gave up 5 bases, with 3 bases separating them. This CDR3 is CASSVDHNEQFF. The CDR3 DNA sequence: TGTGCCAGCAGCGTAGACCACAATGAGCAGTTCTTC. Using reference TRBV9 and TRBJ2-1 for the parts outside the CDR3, the full variable domain is DSGVTQTPKHLITATGQRVTLRCSPRSGDLSVYWYQQSLDQGLQFLIQYYNGEERAKGNILERFSAQQFPDLHSELNLSSLELGDSALYFCASSVDHNEQFFGPGTRLTVL.

The genes are TRBV15 and TRBJ2-2; tentatively, D is TRBD2 (6 bases). V shed 11 bases and J shed 4 bases, with 17 bases lying between them. Germline loops: CDR1 LNHNV, CDR2 YYDKDF (reference sequence). CDR3 length equals 14 residues. The CDR3 bases are TGTGCCTCCCGCGGAGGGGCGATCACCGGGGAGCTGTTTTTT. Translating it yields CASRGGAITGELFF.

The chain joins TRBV20-1 to TRBJ2-5; TRBD2 is a possible D gene (6 bases). The CDR3 contains 14 residues. Trimming removed 2 bases from V and 7 bases from J, with 17 bases in between. The germline V gene encodes CDR1 DFQATT and CDR2 SNEGSKA (reference sequence). CDR3 nucleotide sequence: TGCAGTGCTAGAAGACCGGGGGTATCGGGGACCCAGTACTTC. This gives the protein CSARRPGVSGTQYF.

V and J are TRBV14 and TRBJ2-1; D is possibly TRBD1 (6 bases). The germline V gene encodes CDR1 SGHDN and CDR2 FVKESK. The CDR3 covers 15 residues. V lost 4 bases to trimming and J lost 8 bases, with 18 bases between them. The CDR3 bases are TGTGCCAGCAGCCTGAGGGGGTTCGAGTTCCATGAGCAGTTCTTC. Amino acid sequence: CASSLRGFEFHEQFF.

The V call is TRBV14, the J call TRBJ2-1; D is ambiguous. This CDR3 contains 12 residues. With 0 bases removed from V and 8 bases from J, the gap between germline ends came to 5 bases. Germline V CDR1 and CDR2: SGHDN, FVKESK. CDR3 sequence reads: CASSQDRYEQFF. CDR3 coding DNA: TGTGCCAGCAGCCAAGACAGGTATGAGCAGTTCTTC.

This clonotype was counted only a few times. This chain links TRBV7-9 with TRBJ1-1; the D is unclear. V was clipped by 8 bases and J by 5 bases, with 12 bases between them. This CDR3 region has 12 residues. The germline gives CDR1 SEHNR, CDR2 FQNEAQ (reference sequence). CDR3 residues: CASAGGATEAFF. The CDR3 region has the DNA TGTGCCAGCGCCGGTGGCGCGACTGAAGCTTTCTTT.

The chain recombines TRBV6-5 with TRBJ1-2; 11 positions agree with TRBD1. With V trimmed by 6 bases and J by 3 bases, 6 bases remained unmatched. This CDR3 region has 15 residues. In germline, CDR1 is MNHEY, CDR2 SVGAGI. The CDR3: CASRPDRGLYYGYTF. The CDR3 DNA reads as TGTGCCAGCAGGCCGGACAGGGGGCTTTACTATGGCTACACCTTC.

The gene calls are TRBV27 and TRBJ2-7; 8 positions match TRBD1. The J call is uncertain, as TRBJ2-4 better fits the DNA end. The CDR3 contains 14 residues. CDR1 and CDR2 from the germline V gene are MNHEY and SMNVEV (reference sequence). This chain's CDR3 is CASSWDRSGAIQYF. The DNA for the CDR3 is TGTGCCAGCAGTTGGGACAGGAGTGGAGCCATTCAGTACTTC.

This clonotype turned up a few times. V usage is TRBV7-3 and J usage is TRBJ2-3; D call uncertain. Germline V gene sequence: CDR1 SGHTA, CDR2 FQGTGA. This CDR3 is 14 amino acids long. V was clipped by 3 bases and J by 4 bases, with 11 bases between them. CDR3 DNA: TGTGCCAGCAGCTTGCTAGGATTGGCAGATACGCAGTATTTT. Amino acids: CASSLLGLADTQYF.

The V and J genes are TRBV7-2 and TRBJ1-6, with D uncertain. The CDR3 extends over 14 amino acids. Looked up from germline, CDR1 is SGHTA and CDR2 is FQGNSA. V lost 1 base, J lost 6 bases, and 7 bases lay in between. CDR3 region: CASSLEEGNSPLHF. The CDR3 DNA follows: TGTGCCAGCAGCTTAGAAGAGGGTAATTCACCCCTCCACTTT.

The V call is TRBV9, the J call TRBJ2-1, with TRBD1 matching 9 bases. V gave up 3 bases and J gave up 5 bases; unmatched junction bases: 0. In germline, CDR1 is SGDLS, CDR2 YYNGEE. This CDR3 spans 13 amino acids. CDR3 protein: CASSGTGDNEQFF. The CDR3, as DNA: TGTGCCAGCAGCGGGACAGGGGACAATGAGCAGTTCTTC.

This clonotype appeared once. This sequence joins TRBV9 and TRBJ1-1, with a weak D call TRBD1 (5 bases). Deletions cut 0 bases from V and 1 base from J, with 19 bases between. Germline loops: CDR1 SGDLS, CDR2 YYNGEE. This CDR3 has 18 residues. Here the CDR3 DNA reads TGTGCCAGCAGCGTAGTGGGTAGTGCTGAAAGGGGGAACACTGAAGCTTTCTTT. Protein product: CASSVVGSAERGNTEAFF.

The genes are TRBV6-5 and TRBJ2-7; maybe TRBD1 (5 bases). Near its end, the DNA agrees better with TRBJ2-5, so the J call may be wrong. The CDR3 length is 16 residues. The V gene's germline CDR1 is MNHEY and CDR2 SVGAGI. This CDR3 is CASSYSRGRVRETQYF. For the CDR3, the DNA is TGTGCCAGCAGTTACTCGAGAGGCAGGGTGAGGGAGACCCAGTACTTC.

For this clonotype: A read error is possible here, since a much larger clone lies one base away. The chain employs TRBV7-3 and TRBJ1-2; 9 positions agree with TRBD1. In germline, CDR1 is SGHTA, CDR2 FQGTGA. The V and J ends lost 0 bases and 8 bases, in that order; junction bases with no gene match: 7. CDR3 length: 15 residues. The CDR3 nucleotides are TGTGCCAGCAGCTTAACACCCGGGACAGGGAGCGGCTACACCTTC. Its translation: CASSLTPGTGSGYTF.

This rearrangement joins TRBV12-3 or TRBV12-4 to TRBJ2-5, with D perhaps matching TRBD1 (5 bases). V lost 7 bases and J lost 3, with 15 bases in between. The CDR3 is 14 residues long. The CDR3 loop reads CASTWAGKKETQYF. DNA of the CDR3: TGTGCCAGCACCTGGGCAGGGAAGAAAGAGACCCAGTACTTC.

The chain combines TRBV10-3 with TRBJ2-3; D not certain. The germline V gene encodes CDR1 ENHRY and CDR2 SYGVKD. CDR3 length: 11 residues. Trimming took 2 bases from V and 14 from J, leaving 11 bases between them. DNA for the CDR3: TGTGCCATCAGTGAGGCAAACCGACGGTATTTT. It yields the protein CAISEANRRYF.

This clonotype was observed once. The chain links TRBV6-2 or TRBV6-3 to TRBJ2-5; 8 bases fit TRBD2. The J call is in doubt because the DNA end fits TRBJ2-7 better. CDR1 is MNHEY, CDR2 SVGEGT, per germline. The CDR3 sequence is 14 residues long. The CDR3 region is CASSVLAERGEQYF. CDR3 nucleotides: TGTGCCAGCAGTGTACTAGCGGAACGGGGCGAGCAGTACTTC.

V gene TRBV5-1 combines with J gene TRBJ2-4; D remains unclear. Germline V lookup: CDR1 SGHRS, CDR2 YFSETQ. With 0 bases removed from V and 0 bases from J, the gap between germline ends came to 10 bases. The CDR3 length is 16 residues. Here the CDR3 DNA reads TGCGCCAGCAGCTTGGACAAACCACTAGCCAAAAACATTCAGTACTTC. Protein product: CASSLDKPLAKNIQYF.